These 18 T cell receptor beta chains came from one sample sequenced in a study of T cells in Graves' hyperthyroidism and ophthalmopathy. Authors of the study amplified TCR beta CDR3 regions from RNA transcripts. RT-PCR in the first round (using the HTBI primer set) targeted the TCR CDR3. MiXCR, applied by TCRdb to the multiplex PCR reads, yields one record per CDR3 protein. The sample records tens of thousands of distinct CDR3 sequences, 40% to 65% being singletons. The sample comprised blood. Every receptor here comes from a middle-aged man with Graves' ophthalmopathy.

This clonotype was seen only once. This chain uses TRBV9 with TRBJ2-1, with a weak D call TRBD1 (5 bases). V dropped 0 bases and J dropped 12 bases, with 13 bases sitting between them. The germline V gene encodes CDR1 SGDLS and CDR2 YYNGEE. The CDR3 has 13 amino acids. CDR3: CASSVVGADTQFF. The CDR3 DNA follows: TGTGCCAGCAGCGTAGTTGGGGCAGATACGCAGTTCTTC.

The gene calls are TRBV6-5 and TRBJ2-5; D may be TRBD1 (6 bases). This CDR3 is 13 amino acids long. Trimming cost V 2 bases and J 5 bases, with 9 bases left between them. Germline V gene data show CDR1 as MNHEY and CDR2 as SVGAGI. The CDR3 here is CASSYAGVETQYF. The DNA for the CDR3 is TGTGCCAGCAGTTACGCAGGGGTGGAGACCCAGTACTTC.

The J gene is TRBJ2-7, the V gene TRBV20-1; D unclear. CDR1 and CDR2 from the germline V gene are DFQATT and SNEGSKA (reference sequence). The V gene lost 2 bases and the J gene lost 8 bases, with 1 base spanning the gap. The CDR3 runs to 8 residues. The CDR3 spells CSARQQYF. The CDR3 nucleotides are TGCAGTGCTAGACAGCAGTACTTC.

This clonotype was observed at least ten times. CDR3: CASSFPSNEQFF. DNA for the CDR3: TGCGCCAGCAGCTTCCCGAGCAATGAGCAGTTCTTC. The J gene is TRBJ2-1, the V gene TRBV5-1, with unresolved D. Germline CDR1 reads SGHRS; CDR2 reads YFSETQ. The CDR3 runs 12 residues. Trimming removed 2 bases at V and 6 bases at J, with 6 bases between.

The rearrangement uses TRBV19 and TRBJ1-2; tentative D call: TRBD1 (6 bases). Germline V gene lookup returns CDR1 LNHDA and CDR2 SQIVND (reference sequence). The V end was cut by 0 bases, the J end by 5 bases, with 13 bases between. This CDR3 has 15 residues. The CDR3 nucleotides are TGTGCCAGTAGTATAGATCACAGGACAGCGTATGGCTACACCTTC. This gives the protein CASSIDHRTAYGYTF.

Concerning this clonotype itself: Lacking the conserved final phenylalanine or tryptophan, this CDR3 likely reflects a read error. It is unclear where the CDR3 begins or ends on the DNA, so no DNA is shown, and the CDR3 is as TCRdb lists it. The chain links TRBV5-1 to TRBJ2-1; the table's D call TRBD2 went unverified against the DNA. The length of the CDR3 is 9 amino acids, counting both ends. From germline, CDR1 is SGHRS and CDR2 YFSETQ. The chain's CDR3 is CASSLVGGM.

This rearrangement joins TRBV20-1 to TRBJ2-7; perhaps D is TRBD1 or TRBD2 (5 bases each). Per the germline V gene, CDR1 is DFQATT and CDR2 is SNEGSKA (reference sequence). V was pared by 4 bases and J by 5 bases, with 18 bases between. This CDR3 has 14 amino acids. CDR3 region: CSATRDVLGDEQYF. CDR3 DNA sequence: TGCAGTGCTACCCGGGACGTCCTAGGGGACGAGCAGTACTTC.

Turning to this clonotype: The limits of the CDR3 on the DNA are not certain, so only TCRdb's listed CDR3 is given. The chain uses TRBV24-1 and TRBJ1-5. Germline V gives CDR1 KGHDR, CDR2 SFDVKD. The CDR3 has 17 amino acids, counting both end residues. Here the CDR3 reads CATTTKWLRAVLRGGPF.

J is TRBJ2-1 and V is TRBV25-1; tentative D call: TRBD2 (6 bases). CDR1 and CDR2 from the germline V gene are MGHDK and SYGVNS. Trimming cost V 5 bases and J 9 bases, with 14 bases left between them. The CDR3 is 13 amino acids. The CDR3 nucleotides read TGTGCCAGCAGTATGATGCGGGGCGGTGAGCAGTTCTTC. The encoded protein is CASSMMRGGEQFF.

The rearrangement joins TRBV11-2 to TRBJ1-4; D might be TRBD1 (5 bases). The ends were cut back, 4 bases at V and 6 bases at J, with 9 bases in the middle. Germline V CDR1 and CDR2: SGHAT, FQNNGV. The CDR3 length is 13 residues. The CDR3 sequence: CASSSAGYEKLFF. The CDR3 nucleotides are TGTGCCAGCAGCTCGGCAGGGTATGAAAAACTGTTTTTT.

A note on this clonotype: The junction shows a germline mismatch at one end, possibly a read error. The gene calls are TRBV20-1 and TRBJ2-3, with 8 bases that match TRBD2. The germline V gene encodes CDR1 DFQATT and CDR2 SNEGSKA (reference sequence). CDR3 length equals 17 residues. As DNA, the CDR3 is TGCAGTGCTCGGACTAACGGGAGGGAGCTTAGGCCAGATATGCAGTATTTT. Encoded protein: CSARTNGRELRPDMQYF.

The genes are TRBV20-1 and TRBJ1-5; a weak D match, TRBD1 (5 bases). V dropped 4 bases and J dropped 11 bases, with 18 bases sitting between them. The CDR3 extends over 13 amino acids. CDR1 is DFQATT and CDR2 is SNEGSKA in the germline V gene (reference sequence). CDR3 loop: CSAMAGGAKAQHF. The CDR3 bases are TGCAGTGCTATGGCGGGGGGAGCTAAGGCCCAGCATTTT.

At least ten counts were recorded for this clonotype. J is TRBJ2-3 and V is TRBV6-6; D not certain. The CDR3 length is 11 residues. V lost 2 bases to trimming and J lost 6 bases, with 3 bases between them. Germline CDR1 and CDR2: MNHNY and SVGAGI (reference sequence). CDR3 protein: CASSYLDTQYF. The CDR3 nucleotides read TGTGCCAGCAGTTACCTGGATACGCAGTATTTT.

Relative to its sample, this clonotype is medium-sized. This sequence joins TRBV10-2 and TRBJ1-2; D may be TRBD1 (5 bases). V was pared by 3 bases and J by 3 bases, with 8 bases between. Germline CDR1 is WSHSY and CDR2 is SAAADI. CDR3 length equals 13 residues. In nucleotides, the CDR3 is TGCGCCAGCAGTGACAGGGATCACTATGGCTACACCTTC. Translated: CASSDRDHYGYTF.

V usage is TRBV14 and J usage is TRBJ2-7, with 16 bases fitting TRBD2. The germline gives CDR1 SGHDN, CDR2 FVKESK. The CDR3 spans 16 residues. J was trimmed by 3 bases and V by 5 bases; bases with no gene match: 4. CDR3 DNA sequence: TGTGCCAGCAGCGTCGGGACTAGCGGGAGGGACTACGAGCAGTACTTC. Its translation: CASSVGTSGRDYEQYF.

This chain connects TRBV10-2 to TRBJ2-7; 14 bases agree with TRBD2. Trimming at V came to 11 bases and at J to 5 bases, leaving 14 bases not matched to a gene. The CDR3 contains 16 residues. From germline, CDR1 is WSHSY and CDR2 SAAADI. The DNA for the CDR3 is TGCGCCGGCTGGACGCACGGACTAGCGGGAGGCGACGAGCAGTACTTC. This translates into CAGWTHGLAGGDEQYF.

Ten or more counts support this clonotype. J is TRBJ2-1 and V is TRBV20-1; 10 bases match TRBD2. The V and J ends lost 4 bases and 4 bases, in that order; junction bases with no gene match: 4. This CDR3 has 14 amino acids. Germline CDR1 reads DFQATT; CDR2 reads SNEGSKA (reference sequence). CDR3 residues: CSAIETSGYNEQFF. In DNA form, the CDR3 reads TGCAGTGCTATCGAGACTAGCGGGTACAATGAGCAGTTCTTC.

This chain links TRBV18 with TRBJ2-3; 9 bases are shared with TRBD1. Germline-derived CDR1 and CDR2 are KGHSH and LQKENI. V shed 4 bases and J 2 bases; nucleotides not matched to a gene: 10. CDR3 length equals 17 residues. CDR3: CASSLLDRGFSTDTQYF. CDR3 bases: TGTGCCAGCTCACTCTTGGACAGGGGCTTTTCCACAGATACGCAGTATTTT.